Listed below are T cell receptor beta chains from one sample, sequenced in a study of low-dose radiotherapy and immunotherapy resistance in tumors. TCRdb re-derived calls from the reads in MiXCR, one entry per CDR3 protein. The table has tens of thousands of distinct CDR3 sequences, 9.4% seen once. The material sequenced was PBMCs, taken before treatment. Receptors originate from a male donor with prostate cancer. Both conserved end residues are part of each CDR3. D genes are given only for firm matches. Some rows have no size entry. The others give once, few or many, or a class for an expanded clone.

clone size	D gene	V gene	J gene	CDR3 DNA	CDR3 protein
-	TRBD2	TRBV5-5	TRBJ2-1	TGTGCCAGCAGCGTTGGCGGCGGGACTACCCTTATCTACAATGAGCAGTTCTTC	CASSVGGGTTLIYNEQFF
many	-	TRBV6-2/TRBV6-3	TRBJ2-2	TGTGCCAGCAGTTACTCGTCATACGGGTCGAACACCGGGGAGCTGTTTTTT	CASSYSSYGSNTGELFF
many	-	TRBV10-3	TRBJ1-2	TGTGCCACCGTCTCGGGGGGCAACTATGGCTACACCTTC	CATVSGGNYGYTF
many	TRBD2	TRBV5-5	TRBJ2-1	TGTGCCAGCAGCTTGGGGGCTAGCGGACCCTACAATGAGCAGTTCTTC	CASSLGASGPYNEQFF
many	-	TRBV9	TRBJ1-1	TGTGCCAGCAGCGTACTTCCGGGAGAAGCTTTCTTT	CASSVLPGEAFF
many	TRBD1	TRBV12-3/TRBV12-4	TRBJ2-1	TGTGCCAGCAGTTTTGACAGGGGATCCTACAATGAGCAGTTCTTC	CASSFDRGSYNEQFF
many	TRBD2	TRBV6-2/TRBV6-3	TRBJ2-2	TGTGCCAGCACCACGGGACTAGCGGGAGTTCCTTACACCGGGGAGCTGTTTTTT	CASTTGLAGVPYTGELFF
many	-	TRBV6-1	TRBJ2-5	TGTGCCAGCAGCCGGGGTTACTCTAAAGAGACCCAGTACTTC	CASSRGYSKETQYF
many	TRBD1	TRBV5-8	TRBJ2-5	TGTGCCAGCAGCCCAGGGACAGGGAATAGAGAGACCCAGTACTTC	CASSPGTGNRETQYF
many	-	TRBV10-3	TRBJ2-1	TGTGCCATCAGTGAGTTAGGACTGGACAATGAGCAGTTCTTC	CAISELGLDNEQFF
many	TRBD2	TRBV4-2	TRBJ2-2	TGTGCCAGCAGCCGTCAACCACTAGCGGGAGATCCCACCGGGGAGCTGTTTTTT	CASSRQPLAGDPTGELFF
few	-	TRBV18	TRBJ1-2	TGTGCCAGCTCAGTGGACATTCCGGATGGCTACACCTTC	CASSVDIPDGYTF
many	-	TRBV20-1	TRBJ2-4	TGCAGTGCTAGAGATGCCATCGATCTAGCCAAAAACATTCAGTACTTC	CSARDAIDLAKNIQYF
many	TRBD2	TRBV29-1	TRBJ2-3	TGCAGCGCTTTTAACCAGGGAGGGAATACGCAGTATTTT	CSAFNQGGNTQYF
many	TRBD1	TRBV5-6	TRBJ1-2	TGTGCCAGCAGCCCTCAGGTAAAGCCAAGACAGGGACAGCTTAACTATGGCTACACCTTC	CASSPQVKPRQGQLNYGYTF
many	-	TRBV24-1	TRBJ1-1	TGTGCCACCAGTTCGGCAGGGTTGAGTACGGAAGCTTTCTTT	CATSSAGLSTEAFF
many	-	TRBV7-6	TRBJ1-1	TGTGCCAGCAGCTTAGGTGGCCCGGGACATTCGAACACTGAAGCTTTCTTT	CASSLGGPGHSNTEAFF
many	-	TRBV6-1	TRBJ2-2	TGTGCCAGCAGCCCGTCCCTTAGTGGCACCGGGGAGCTGTTTTTT	CASSPSLSGTGELFF
many	-	TRBV4-3	TRBJ2-6	TGCGCCAGCAGCCAAGACGTCGGCGCTTTGGGGGCCAACGTCCTGACTTTC	CASSQDVGALGANVLTF
many	-	TRBV7-8	TRBJ2-7	TGTGCCAGCAGCCAGGGACGGACCCTCTCCTACGAGCAGTACTTC	CASSQGRTLSYEQYF
many	-	TRBV12-3/TRBV12-4	TRBJ1-2	TGTGCCAGCAGGTCGACAGCTGGCTATGGCTACACCTTC	CASRSTAGYGYTF
many	-	TRBV19	TRBJ2-1	TGTGCCAGTAGCTCTGGGTCCGGATCCGGCAATGAGCAGTTCTTC	CASSSGSGSGNEQFF
many	-	TRBV4-3	TRBJ2-7	TGCGCCAGCAGCCAAGACCCCCCTAGCCGGAGCTCCTACGAGCAGTACTTC	CASSQDPPSRSSYEQYF
few	-	TRBV20-1	TRBJ2-1	TGCAGTGCTGATAAGGTCCCTTGGGTCAATGAGCAGTTCTTC	CSADKVPWVNEQFF
many	-	TRBV6-2/TRBV6-3	TRBJ1-1	TGTGCCAGCAGTGGCCCGACAGAGAACACTGAAGCTTTCTTT	CASSGPTENTEAFF
many	-	TRBV20-1	TRBJ2-1	TGCAGTGCTAGACCCAGCGGAGCCAATGAGCAGTTCTTC	CSARPSGANEQFF
many	-	TRBV30	TRBJ1-6	TGTGCCTGGAGCAGGGCCAATTCACCCCTCCACTTT	CAWSRANSPLHF
many	TRBD1	TRBV30	TRBJ1-5	TGTGTCGTGAAAAGGACAGGGGTTTTTGCGGCCCAGCATTTT	CVVKRTGVFAAQHF
many	TRBD1	TRBV4-3	TRBJ2-2	TGCGCCAGCAGACCAGGGGGCACCGGGGAGCTGTTTTTT	CASRPGGTGELFF
many	TRBD1	TRBV6-5	TRBJ1-6	TGTGCCAGCAGCGGGGACAGGAAGAATTCACCCCTCCACTTT	CASSGDRKNSPLHF
many	-	TRBV28	TRBJ2-1	TGTGCCAGCAGCACTACGAAGGGCAATGAGCAGTTCTTC	CASSTTKGNEQFF
many	TRBD1	TRBV9	TRBJ1-3	TGTGCCAGCAGCCAGTCGGGACAGGCTTCTGGAAACACCATATATTTT	CASSQSGQASGNTIYF
many	TRBD2	TRBV10-3	TRBJ2-7	TGTGCCATCAGTGAGTCCCTAGCGGGAGAAAAGTCCTACGAGCAGTACTTC	CAISESLAGEKSYEQYF
many	-	TRBV23-1	TRBJ2-1	TGCGCCAGAAATACAGGTTACAATGAGCAGTTCTTC	CARNTGYNEQFF
many	TRBD2	TRBV20-1	TRBJ2-5	TGCAGTGCTCCCAGCGGGAGTGTGATCGAGACCCAGTACTTC	CSAPSGSVIETQYF
few	TRBD2	TRBV28	TRBJ2-2	TGTGCCAGCAGTTCCCTAGCGGGAGCGGTCGGGGAGCTGTTTTTT	CASSSLAGAVGELFF
many	TRBD2	TRBV9	TRBJ2-7	TGTGCCAGCAGCCTCTCGGGGGGAAGCGAGCAGTACTTC	CASSLSGGSEQYF
few	TRBD2	TRBV7-1	TRBJ2-7	TGTGCCAGCAGCCACCCCGGGACTAGGGTACCCTACGAGCAGTACTTC	CASSHPGTRVPYEQYF
many	TRBD2	TRBV12-3/TRBV12-4	TRBJ2-2	TGTGCCAGCAGTCCCGGGACTAGCGGGAGTAACGTGCGGTCCGGGGAGCTGTTTTTT	CASSPGTSGSNVRSGELFF
-	-	TRBV18	TRBJ1-1	TGTGCCAGCTCACCATCTACTCAGGCGGTGAGGACTGAAGCTTTCTTT	CASSPSTQAVRTEAFF
many	-	TRBV7-2	TRBJ1-1	TGTGCCAGCAGCCAACTGGTGAACACTGAAGCTTTCTTT	CASSQLVNTEAFF
many	TRBD1	TRBV27	TRBJ2-3	TGTGCCAGCAGCCAAGGACAGGGTGATACGCAGTATTTT	CASSQGQGDTQYF
many	-	TRBV28	TRBJ2-7	TGTGCCAGCAGTTTAATGGAGGCTTGGCAGTACTTC	CASSLMEAWQYF
many	-	TRBV3-1	TRBJ2-1	TGTGCCAGCAGCCAAGATACGAGGATTTTATACAATGAGCAGTTCTTC	CASSQDTRILYNEQFF
many	TRBD1	TRBV18	TRBJ1-1	TGTGCCAGCTCACCGGGCACCGGGACAGGGAGGGCTTTCTTT	CASSPGTGTGRAFF
many	-	TRBV19	TRBJ1-5	TGTGCCAGTCTAGGACCCAGACGGGAGCCCCAGCATTTT	CASLGPRREPQHF
many	TRBD1	TRBV7-6	TRBJ2-7	TGTGCCAGCAGCATAGGGACAGACTCCTACGAGCAGTACTTC	CASSIGTDSYEQYF
many	-	TRBV28	TRBJ1-2	TGTGCCAGCCGGGGGACCTCCGCCTGGCATGGCTACACCTTC	CASRGTSAWHGYTF
many	TRBD2	TRBV5-1	TRBJ2-7	TGCGCCAGCAGCTTGAACGGGGCCCCTGGGGCGGGGGACTACGAGCAGTACTTC	CASSLNGAPGAGDYEQYF
many	TRBD2	TRBV6-2/TRBV6-3	TRBJ2-5	TGTGCCACTAAGACTAGCCAGACACTCGAGACCCAGTACTTC	CATKTSQTLETQYF
many	TRBD1	TRBV7-2	TRBJ2-3	TGTGCCAGCAGCAAAAGACAGGGGGAGGGCACAGATACGCAGTATTTT	CASSKRQGEGTDTQYF
-	-	TRBV15	TRBJ2-5	TGTGCCACCAGCAGAGATTTGGCCGCGGGAGAGACCCAGTACTTC	CATSRDLAAGETQYF
many	TRBD2	TRBV12-3/TRBV12-4	TRBJ2-5	TGTGCCAGCAGTCCGGGACTAGCGGGATATCGGGAGACCCAGTACTTC	CASSPGLAGYRETQYF
few	-	TRBV20-1	TRBJ2-1	TGCAGTGCTAGTCGGGGCTACAATGAGCAGTTCTTC	CSASRGYNEQFF
many	-	TRBV7-2	TRBJ1-2	TGTGCCAGCAGCTCCAACAGGGTAGGCTACACCTTC	CASSSNRVGYTF
many	TRBD2	TRBV19	TRBJ2-7	TGTGCCAGTAGGGACACCTCAGCGGGAGGGCCGATGGGCGAGCAGTACTTC	CASRDTSAGGPMGEQYF